The 29 T cell receptor beta chains given below trace back to one sample, sequenced in a study of CD4 T cells in relation to SARS-CoV-2 and coronaviruses. Using immunoSEQ multiplex PCR, the repertoire was profiled, and TCRdb retains in-frame clones only, with some absent. There are 35,000 or so clones in the sample; 75% to 85% occur only once, and 2.8% lies in the top ten. Their recognized antigens are unknown. Sequencing used memory CD4+ T cells from PBMCs, cultured in vitro. These receptors originate from an adult with COVID-19.

This chain connects TRBV23-1 to TRBJ2-2; the match to TRBD2 covers 11 bases. TRBV23-1 is designated an ORF whose function remains uncertain. This CDR3 is built from 19 residues. J gave up 6 bases and V 9 bases, and 21 bases lay outside the gene matches. Here the CDR3 DNA reads TGCGCCAGGCAGACGGCGGCTAGCGGGAGGCAAGGGGCCCCCGGGGAGCTGTTTTTT. Amino acids: CARQTAASGRQGAPGELFF.

This chain joins TRBV28 and TRBJ2-7; 10 positions match TRBD2. This CDR3 is 15 amino acids long. V gave up 8 bases and J gave up 5 bases; unmatched junction bases: 12. Germline CDR1 and CDR2: MDHEN and SYDVKM. The CDR3 region has the DNA TGTGCCAGCGGACGAGTACTAGCGGGACCCAACGAGCAGTACTTC. Translated: CASGRVLAGPNEQYF.

The chain is built from TRBV11-2 and TRBJ2-3; D gene uncertain. CDR3 length equals 15 residues. Per the germline V gene, CDR1 is SGHAT and CDR2 is FQNNGV. Trimming removed 4 bases from V and 1 base from J, with 12 bases in between. The CDR3, as DNA: TGTGCCAGCAGCTCAGTCTTGACACGCACAGATACGCAGTATTTT. It yields the protein CASSSVLTRTDTQYF.

This chain links TRBV6-5 with TRBJ2-1; tentative D call: TRBD1 (5 bases). The V gene lost 6 bases and the J gene lost 4 bases, with 13 bases spanning the gap. The CDR3 runs to 14 residues. Germline CDR1 and CDR2: MNHEY and SVGAGI. CDR3 DNA: TGTGCCAGCAGAAAACTCAGGGTTTACAATGAGCAGTTCTTC. Translation gives CASRKLRVYNEQFF.

V is TRBV7-3 and J is TRBJ2-1, with 13 nucleotides matching TRBD2. The junction had 13 bases not matched to a gene; V was cut back by 8 bases and J by 0 bases. The V gene's germline CDR1 is SGHTA and CDR2 FQGTGA. This CDR3 region has 19 residues. Here the CDR3 DNA reads TGTGCCAGCCATTATCCGGGACTAGCGGGACCTAGCTCCTACAATGAGCAGTTCTTC. This encodes CASHYPGLAGPSSYNEQFF.

The chain joins TRBV6-5 to TRBJ1-4, with 7 positions matching TRBD1. The trim removed 6 bases at V and 3 bases at J, leaving 7 bases unmatched. The CDR3 spans 15 residues. Germline V gene sequence: CDR1 MNHEY, CDR2 SVGAGI. The CDR3: CASRGQSLSNEKLFF. The CDR3, as DNA: TGTGCCAGCAGGGGACAGTCCTTATCTAATGAAAAACTGTTTTTT.

This sequence joins TRBV28 and TRBJ1-4, with 8 bases aligning to TRBD1. Losses at the gene ends were 10 bases for V and 4 bases for J; bases not matched to a gene: 2. The CDR3 consists of 12 residues. Germline CDR1 is MDHEN and CDR2 is SYDVKM. CDR3 protein: CAIQGDNEKLFF. For the CDR3, the DNA is TGTGCCATACAGGGGGATAATGAAAAACTGTTTTTT.

The CDR3 region is CASSQEPPTQEGRAGELFF. The CDR3 nucleotides are TGCGCCAGCAGCCAAGAACCCCCCACACAGGAAGGCCGGGCCGGGGAGCTGTTTTTT. The rearrangement joins TRBV4-3 to TRBJ2-2, with a weak D call TRBD1 (5 bases). The CDR3 contains 19 residues. The V gene's germline CDR1 is LGHNA and CDR2 YSLEER. V was trimmed by 0 bases and J by 6 bases, leaving 23 bases between them.

This chain connects TRBV15 to TRBJ2-5, with D possibly being TRBD1 (6 bases). CDR1 and CDR2 (germline): LNHNV, YYDKDF (reference sequence). The ends were cut back, 2 bases at V and 3 bases at J, with 13 bases in the middle. This CDR3 is 15 amino acids long. The CDR3 DNA reads TGTGCCACCAGCAGATCTCTTAACAGGGAAGAGACCCAGTACTTC. Encoded protein: CATSRSLNREETQYF.

The chain couples TRBV7-8 to TRBJ1-5; the D gene is possibly TRBD1 (6 bases). V lost 1 base, J lost 6 bases, and 13 bases lay in between. The V gene's germline CDR1 is SGHVS and CDR2 FQNEAQ. The CDR3 consists of 15 residues. DNA of the CDR3: TGTGCCAGCAGCTTAGGCTCAGGGGAGGGTCAGCCCCAGCATTTT. The encoded protein is CASSLGSGEGQPQHF.

This sequence joins TRBV2 and TRBJ2-6, with 8 bases that match TRBD1. This CDR3 has 16 residues. Germline CDR1 reads SNHLY; CDR2 reads FYNNEI. J gave up 3 bases and V 6 bases, and 7 bases lay outside the gene matches. The CDR3: CASRGTGWDGANVLTF. DNA for the CDR3: TGTGCCAGCAGGGGGACAGGCTGGGATGGGGCCAACGTCCTGACTTTC.

The CDR3 here is CATSDGTPGANVLTF. The CDR3 DNA reads as TGTGCCACCAGTGATGGGACACCTGGGGCCAACGTCCTGACTTTC. This chain links TRBV24-1 with TRBJ2-6; D perhaps matches TRBD1 (6 bases). The V end was cut by 3 bases, the J end by 2 bases, with 7 bases between. CDR1 and CDR2 from the germline V gene are KGHDR and SFDVKD. The CDR3 is made up of 15 amino acids.

This chain connects TRBV19 to TRBJ1-1; 7 nucleotides line up with TRBD1. V was pared by 8 bases and J by 4 bases, with 16 bases of the junction left unmatched. The CDR3 runs 16 residues. Germline V gene data show CDR1 as LNHDA and CDR2 as SQIVND (reference sequence). CDR3 coding DNA: TGTGCCAGTGCGCCAATAACAGGGGCGCTAAGCACTGAAGCTTTCTTT. Translation: CASAPITGALSTEAFF.

CDR3 in amino acids: CASSSRLQTGDYGYTF. CDR3 sequence (DNA): TGTGCCAGCAGCTCGCGTCTCCAAACAGGGGACTATGGCTACACCTTC. The chain links TRBV5-5 to TRBJ1-2, with TRBD1 matching over 7 bases. CDR1 and CDR2 (germline): SGHKS, YYEKEE (reference sequence). The J segment lost 3 bases and the V segment lost 3 bases, leaving 11 bases of the junction unmatched. This CDR3 region has 16 residues.

This chain connects TRBV3-1 (or the pseudogene TRBV3-2) to TRBJ2-3, with D perhaps matching TRBD1 (5 bases). This CDR3 has 14 amino acids. V lost 5 bases and J lost 1, with 10 bases in between. Germline CDR1 reads LGHDT; CDR2 reads YNNKEL (reference sequence). CDR3 nucleotide sequence: TGTGCCAGCAGCTACTCGACAGGCACAGATACGCAGTATTTT. Protein: CASSYSTGTDTQYF.

This clone has only a few counts. This chain joins TRBV3-1 (or the pseudogene TRBV3-2) and TRBJ2-3; either TRBD1 or TRBD2 may supply D (5 bases each). The CDR3 runs 14 residues. V lost 3 bases and J 0 bases, leaving 7 bases between the germline ends. CDR1 and CDR2 (germline): LGHDT, YNNKEL (reference sequence). Here the CDR3 reads CASSQGTSTDTQYF. The CDR3 DNA reads as TGTGCCAGCAGCCAGGGGACCAGCACAGATACGCAGTATTTT.

The chain links TRBV6-1 to TRBJ1-3; D remains ambiguous. Germline assignment: CDR1 MNHNS and CDR2 SASEGT. CDR3 length equals 15 residues. V dropped 2 bases and J dropped 0 bases, with 8 bases sitting between them. The CDR3 is CASSELGYSGNTIYF. The CDR3 bases are TGTGCCAGCAGTGAACTCGGGTACTCTGGAAACACCATATATTTT.

The V call is TRBV28, the J call TRBJ2-2; perhaps TRBD1 as D (6 bases). CDR1 is MDHEN and CDR2 is SYDVKM in the germline V gene. CDR3 length: 15 residues. V dropped 7 bases and J dropped 1 base, with 13 bases sitting between them. Here the CDR3 DNA reads TGTGCCAGCAACACCGGGACACAGAACACCGGGGAGCTGTTTTTT. It is translated as CASNTGTQNTGELFF.

This clone was counted a single time. This chain links TRBV7-7 with TRBJ2-1; 11 bases agree with TRBD2. There are 15 residues in the CDR3. The J segment lost 7 bases and the V segment lost 3 bases, leaving 5 bases of the junction unmatched. Germline assignment: CDR1 SSHAT and CDR2 FNYEAQ (reference sequence). CDR3 in DNA: TGTGCCAGCAGCTTTGGGCTAGCGGGGGGTAATGAGCAGTTCTTC. Translated, it gives CASSFGLAGGNEQFF.

The rearrangement links TRBV10-3 to TRBJ2-7; 10 nucleotides align to TRBD1. This CDR3 contains 14 residues. Trimming removed 6 bases from V and 0 bases from J; junction bases left unmatched: 2. The germline V gene encodes CDR1 ENHRY and CDR2 SYGVKD. The CDR3 DNA sequence: TGTGCCATCAGCGACAGGGGGCGCTCCTACGAGCAGTACTTC. It translates to CAISDRGRSYEQYF.

The V gene is TRBV7-2, the J gene TRBJ2-1, with 9 bases aligning to TRBD1. CDR1 SGHTA and CDR2 FQGNSA come from the germline V gene. V was pared by 4 bases and J by 8 bases, with 6 bases of the junction left unmatched. This CDR3 region has 14 residues. CDR3 nucleotides: TGTGCCAGCAGCTCGGGACAGGGAAGAGATGAGCAGTTCTTC. It codes for CASSSGQGRDEQFF.

CDR3 in DNA: TGTGCCAGCAGCCAAGGGTGGACTAGCGGGAACTCCTACAATGAGCAGTTCTTC. Its translation: CASSQGWTSGNSYNEQFF. The chain combines TRBV3-1 (or the pseudogene TRBV3-2) with TRBJ2-1; 12 bases agree with TRBD2. Germline CDR1 is LGHDT and CDR2 is YNNKEL (reference sequence). V shed 1 base and J 0 bases; nucleotides not matched to a gene: 4. This CDR3 has 18 residues.

The V call is TRBV5-8, the J call TRBJ2-7, with D possibly called TRBD1 or TRBD2 (6 bases each). Looked up from germline, CDR1 is SGHTS and CDR2 is YDEGEE. CDR3 length equals 14 residues. Trimming removed 0 bases at V and 2 bases at J, with 9 bases between. Written as DNA, the CDR3 is TGTGCCAGCAGCTTGGAGGGGGGAACCTACGAGCAGTACTTC. Its translation: CASSLEGGTYEQYF.

The rearrangement joins TRBV5-6 to TRBJ2-1, with 14 bases that match TRBD2. CDR1 SGHDT and CDR2 YYEEEE come from the germline V gene. V gave up 4 bases and J gave up 5 bases; unmatched junction bases: 8. This CDR3 contains 17 residues. The DNA for the CDR3 is TGTGCCAGCAGCCCCCTTGGACTAGCGGGAGGACACAATGAGCAGTTCTTC. Its translation is CASSPLGLAGGHNEQFF.

The CDR3 protein is CASSPPKGTGGGEQYF. CDR3 sequence (DNA): TGTGCCAGCTCACCCCCGAAGGGAACAGGGGGCGGCGAGCAGTACTTC. This chain links TRBV18 with TRBJ2-7, with 9 bases fitting TRBD1. V lost 3 bases and J lost 6; bases outside the gene matches: 12. Germline lookup yields CDR1 KGHSH and CDR2 LQKENI. This CDR3 contains 16 residues.

This clone was seen only a few times. The gene calls are TRBV7-9 and TRBJ2-7; unclear D gene. Germline-derived CDR1 and CDR2 are SEHNR and FQNEAQ (reference sequence). Trimming shortened V by 2 bases and J by 3 bases, and 8 bases separated the two germline ends. CDR3 size: 13 residues. The CDR3 coding sequence is TGTGCCAGCAGCTTATTAGGTGACTACGAGCAGTACTTC. This encodes CASSLLGDYEQYF.

The chain recombines TRBV9 with TRBJ1-2, with 8 nucleotides matching TRBD1. J gave up 1 base and V 3 bases, and 5 bases lay outside the gene matches. The CDR3 length is 15 residues. Germline V gene lookup returns CDR1 SGDLS and CDR2 YYNGEE. CDR3 coding DNA: TGTGCCAGCAGCGCTGGACAGGGAATTAACTATGGCTACACCTTC. The encoded protein is CASSAGQGINYGYTF.

The chain links TRBV28 to TRBJ2-7, with a possible D match to TRBD2 (6 bases). Germline assignment: CDR1 MDHEN and CDR2 SYDVKM. The CDR3 length is 14 residues. V lost 5 bases to trimming and J lost 4 bases, with 15 bases between them. The CDR3 loop reads CASSQPGAWYEQYF. CDR3 sequence (DNA): TGTGCCAGCAGTCAGCCGGGAGCATGGTACGAGCAGTACTTC.

This chain joins TRBV20-1 and TRBJ2-7, with a tentative D call TRBD2 (6 bases). From germline, CDR1 is DFQATT and CDR2 SNEGSKA (reference sequence). The CDR3 runs 11 residues. Between the trimmed V and J ends, which lost 4 bases and 3 bases, there was a span of 7 bases. CDR3 DNA sequence: TGCAGTGCTACCGGGGGCTACGAGCAGTACTTC. Protein sequence: CSATGGYEQYF.